This passage covers 27 T cell receptor beta chains from one sample sequenced in a study of blood T cells in healthy people across ages. A second PCR of 7 to 11 cycles used a sample-barcoded 5' primer and a J-beta primer mix. In TCRdb, the 5' RACE reads were re-called with MiXCR into one record per CDR3 protein. The sample carries some 930,000 distinct CDR3 sequences, 25% to 30% recorded once. Separately, the same data were catalogued under a study of T cells of mothers and their children.

Sequenced material: blood. These TCRs come from a woman aged 40 to 50 in good health.

This clonotype was picked up many times. The V gene is TRBV9, the J gene TRBJ2-3, with 11 bases identical to TRBD2. Trimming at V came to 4 bases and at J to 1 base, leaving 8 bases not matched to a gene. There are 17 residues in the CDR3. Germline-derived CDR1 and CDR2 are SGDLS and YYNGEE. This CDR3 reads CASSSRLAGFRTDTQYF. CDR3 DNA sequence: TGTGCCAGCAGCTCACGACTAGCGGGGTTCCGCACAGATACGCAGTATTTT.

This clonotype appeared a few times. This rearrangement joins TRBV28 to TRBJ1-3, with D unresolved. Germline loops: CDR1 MDHEN, CDR2 SYDVKM. Deletions cut 3 bases from V and 9 bases from J, with 12 bases between. CDR3 length: 13 amino acids. Written as DNA, the CDR3 is TGTGCCAGCAGTTTGGCCCGGTGGGGCACCATATATTTT. Translated: CASSLARWGTIYF.

This clonotype has a count of ten or more. The chain combines TRBV12-3 or TRBV12-4 with TRBJ1-6; tentative D call: TRBD1 (5 bases). This CDR3 comprises 22 residues. V lost 5 bases, J lost 8 bases, and 37 bases lay in between. CDR3 nucleotide sequence: TGTGCCAGCAGTGCCAGCAGTTTACTGGGGGAAATTGGGGAAGAGATTTATTCACCCCTCCACTTT. Its protein product is CASSASSLLGEIGEEIYSPLHF.

This clonotype was observed at least ten times. This chain links TRBV6-5 with TRBJ2-6; possibly TRBD2 for D (5 bases). This CDR3 is built from 18 residues. In germline, CDR1 is MNHEY, CDR2 SVGAGI. The ends were cut back, 5 bases at V and 0 bases at J, with 17 bases in the middle. As DNA, the CDR3 is TGTGCCAGCAGTCCCCGGGGTCATACTAGCTCTGGGGCCAACGTCCTGACTTTC. As protein: CASSPRGHTSSGANVLTF.

The table lists this clonotype with many counts. The V call is TRBV29-1, the J call TRBJ2-7; D remains unclear. The V gene lost 4 bases and the J gene lost 6 bases, with 10 bases spanning the gap. From germline, CDR1 is SQVTM and CDR2 ANQGSEA. The CDR3 has 11 amino acids. DNA of the CDR3: TGCAGCGTTGGGGCTGGCCGCGAGCAGTACTTC. This sequence encodes CSVGAGREQYF.

Only a few counts were recorded for this clonotype. The chain uses TRBV10-3 and TRBJ1-2; a possible D gene is TRBD1 (6 bases). The germline CDR1 and CDR2 sequences are ENHRY and SYGVKD. Trimming removed 11 bases at V and 3 bases at J, with 13 bases between. The CDR3 is 12 amino acids. Here the CDR3 DNA reads TGTGCCGTTCGGACAGTGGACTATGGCTACACCTTC. Encoded protein: CAVRTVDYGYTF.

The CDR3 is CASRQGRSPNEQFF. The CDR3 DNA is TGTGCCAGCAGGCAGGGAAGATCCCCCAATGAGCAGTTCTTC. The chain is built from TRBV7-2 and TRBJ2-1; D possibly corresponds to TRBD1 (5 bases). The CDR3 spans 14 residues. Germline loops: CDR1 SGHTA, CDR2 FQGNSA. V lost 6 bases and J 6 bases, leaving 15 bases between the germline ends.

In regard to this clonotype: Sequence at one end of the junction differs from germline and may be a read error. The chain recombines TRBV29-1 with TRBJ2-4; no clear D. This CDR3 has 11 residues. From germline, CDR1 is SQVTM and CDR2 ANQGSEA. The CDR3 here is CSVGDSDIRYF. CDR3 bases: TGCAGCGTGGGCGATTCAGACATTCGGTACTTC.

Regarding this clonotype: This may be a read error, as it is one base from a much larger clone. The chain recombines TRBV9 with TRBJ2-1, with D tentatively TRBD2 (6 bases). CDR1 and CDR2 (germline): SGDLS, YYNGEE. The CDR3 runs 18 residues. The CDR3 here is CASSVRPGTPSSYNGQFF. CDR3 nucleotide sequence: TGTGCCAGCAGCGTACGACCCGGGACTCCCAGCTCCTACAATGGGCAGTTCTTC. Using reference TRBV9 and TRBJ2-1 for the parts outside the CDR3, the full variable domain is DSGVTQTPKHLITATGQRVTLRCSPRSGDLSVYWYQQSLDQGLQFLIQYYNGEERAKGNILERFSAQQFPDLHSELNLSSLELGDSALYFCASSVRPGTPSSYNGQFFGPGTRLTVL.

The genes are TRBV24-1 and TRBJ2-2, with 7 bases aligning to TRBD1. CDR1 and CDR2 from the germline V gene are KGHDR and SFDVKD. The junction had 6 bases not matched to a gene; V was cut back by 3 bases and J by 6 bases. CDR3 length: 15 amino acids. Here the CDR3 DNA reads TGTGCCACCAGTGATACTGACAGGGAAGCCGGGGAGCTGTTTTTT. It is translated as CATSDTDREAGELFF.

This chain uses TRBV15 with TRBJ1-2; TRBD1 matches at 8 bases. V was clipped by 4 bases and J by 6 bases; unmatched bases: 7. The germline V gene has CDR1 LNHNV and CDR2 YYDKDF (reference sequence). This CDR3 has 14 residues. Here the CDR3 DNA reads TGTGCCACCAGCACCAGACAGGGGTTAGATGGCTACACCTTC. As protein: CATSTRQGLDGYTF.

This clonotype has at least ten counts. The rearrangement links TRBV7-2 to TRBJ2-7; 7 nucleotides match TRBD2. J lost 1 base, V lost 2 bases, and 5 bases had no gene match. CDR3 length equals 15 residues. CDR1 is SGHTA, CDR2 FQGNSA, per germline. The CDR3 coding sequence is TGTGCCAGCAGCTTACAAGCGGGAACTTCCTACGAGCAGTACTTC. Protein: CASSLQAGTSYEQYF.

The chain carries TRBV11-2 and TRBJ1-5, with D perhaps matching TRBD1 (5 bases). Trimming pared 5 bases from V and 9 bases from J, leaving 26 bases between. The CDR3 consists of 17 residues. CDR1 and CDR2 from the germline V gene are SGHAT and FQNNGV. The CDR3 DNA reads as TGTGCCAGCAGCCGTCTTCGGGGGGGAGGGATTTCGGGGCCCCAGCATTTT. Its translation: CASSRLRGGGISGPQHF.

J is TRBJ1-5 and V is TRBV15; D is unresolved. Per germline, CDR1 LNHNV and CDR2 YYDKDF (reference sequence). There are 14 residues in the CDR3. V lost 5 bases and J 3 bases, leaving 11 bases between the germline ends. CDR3 DNA: TGTGCCACCAGCCTCCTTGGAGACAATCAGCCCCAGCATTTT. Protein: CATSLLGDNQPQHF.

This clonotype was seen only a few times. J is TRBJ2-7 and V is TRBV7-9; D gene unclear. Trimming took off 8 bases at V and 2 bases at J, with 10 bases between the two ends. The germline V gene has CDR1 SEHNR and CDR2 FQNEAQ (reference sequence). The CDR3 loop spans 12 amino acids. CDR3 DNA sequence: TGTGCCAGCCGTAGTGACACCTACGAGCAGTACTTC. Translated: CASRSDTYEQYF.

The rearrangement joins TRBV29-1 to TRBJ2-3; tentative D call: TRBD2 (5 bases). From germline, CDR1 is SQVTM and CDR2 ANQGSEA. This CDR3 is 19 amino acids long. The V gene lost 3 bases and the J gene lost 0 bases, with 25 bases spanning the gap. The CDR3 region has the DNA TGCAGCGTTGACCCCCGAGGGTTTTCGAGCGTAGGTAGCACAGATACGCAGTATTTT. It translates to CSVDPRGFSSVGSTDTQYF.

This clonotype was found many times. The rearrangement joins TRBV7-3 to TRBJ2-7; perhaps TRBD2 as D (5 bases). The germline V and J ends were trimmed by 5 bases and 2 bases, with 16 bases remaining between them. This CDR3 is built from 15 residues. Germline assignment: CDR1 SGHTA and CDR2 FQGTGA. The CDR3 DNA reads TGTGCCAGCAGCCCTCAACACGGGGAAACCTACGAGCAGTACTTC. It is translated as CASSPQHGETYEQYF.

This rearrangement joins TRBV5-1 to TRBJ2-4, with 8 bases identical to TRBD1. The CDR3 is made up of 17 amino acids. The germline gives CDR1 SGHRS, CDR2 YFSETQ. Trimming at V came to 4 bases and at J to 7 bases, leaving 16 bases not matched to a gene. This CDR3 reads CASSTGAGGAAGNIQYF. As DNA, the CDR3 is TGCGCCAGCAGCACCGGTGCAGGGGGCGCAGCGGGCAACATTCAGTACTTC.

V and J are TRBV10-2 and TRBJ1-2, with 7 bases fitting TRBD1. There are 14 residues in the CDR3. With V trimmed by 7 bases and J by 2 bases, 7 bases remained unmatched. The germline CDR1 and CDR2 sequences are WSHSY and SAAADI. The DNA of the CDR3 is TGCGCCAGCACCAACAGGGGCTACAACTATGGCTACACCTTC. This encodes CASTNRGYNYGYTF.

The chain joins TRBV2 to TRBJ2-5; D is unclear. V dropped 3 bases and J dropped 4 bases, with 6 bases sitting between them. The CDR3 extends over 12 amino acids. Germline-derived CDR1 and CDR2 are SNHLY and FYNNEI. The CDR3 DNA reads as TGTGCCAGCAGTGAGTCGGGAGAGACCCAGTACTTC. It specifies CASSESGETQYF.

This clonotype was seen at least ten times. This chain links TRBV20-1 with TRBJ2-7, with a possible D match to TRBD1 (5 bases). Germline V gene lookup returns CDR1 DFQATT and CDR2 SNEGSKA (reference sequence). The CDR3 length is 15 residues. Deletions cut 4 bases from V and 1 base from J, with 17 bases between. The CDR3 bases are TGCAGTGCTACCCAGACAGCCCCTCTATCCTACGAGCAGTACTTC. Protein product: CSATQTAPLSYEQYF.

This clonotype was counted many times. The chain uses TRBV4-1 and TRBJ2-5; D gene unclear. The CDR3 is 14 residues long. V was clipped by 0 bases and J by 4 bases, with 9 bases between them. Looked up from germline, CDR1 is MGHRA and CDR2 is YSYEKL. The CDR3 DNA reads TGCGCCAGCAGCCAAGATTGGGTTCGAGAGACCCAGTACTTC. Its translation: CASSQDWVRETQYF.

The CDR3 DNA follows: TGTGCCAGCAGCTTAGGGGCAGGCCAATATAGCAATCAGCCCCAGCATTTT. Amino acid sequence: CASSLGAGQYSNQPQHF. The chain carries TRBV7-6 and TRBJ1-5; D remains ambiguous. Trimming took 1 base from V and 0 from J, leaving 13 bases between them. The CDR3 runs 17 residues. Germline V gene sequence: CDR1 SGHVS, CDR2 FNYEAQ.

A word on this clonotype: One end of the junction fails to match germline, which may point to a read error. CDR3 DNA sequence: TGCAGTGCTAGAACTCCGGGGCGGAAGCTCTTC. It encodes CSARTPGRKLF. The chain carries TRBV20-1 and TRBJ2-1, with D perhaps TRBD1 or TRBD2 (5 bases each). Germline loops: CDR1 DFQATT, CDR2 SNEGSKA (reference sequence). The CDR3 has 11 amino acids.

This clonotype has just a few counts. This chain uses TRBV7-3 with TRBJ2-1; D is perhaps TRBD2 (6 bases). Trimming cost V 2 bases and J 2 bases, with 10 bases left between them. The V gene's germline CDR1 is SGHTA and CDR2 FQGTGA. The CDR3 runs to 15 residues. In DNA, the CDR3 is TGTGCCAGCAGCTTAGGGCCGGGGGCCTACAATGAGCAGTTCTTC. Its translation: CASSLGPGAYNEQFF.

This clonotype was observed a handful of times. The chain couples TRBV7-2 to TRBJ2-2; D could derive from TRBD1 or TRBD2 (5 bases each). This CDR3 contains 14 residues. Trimming pared 4 bases from V and 6 bases from J, leaving 12 bases between. Germline CDR1 is SGHTA and CDR2 is FQGNSA. The CDR3 DNA sequence: TGTGCCAGCAGCTCACTCCTGGGGGCCGGGGAGCTGTTTTTT. It yields the protein CASSSLLGAGELFF.

Only a few counts were recorded for this clonotype. The chain is built from TRBV28 and TRBJ2-3; D is perhaps TRBD1 or TRBD2 (5 bases each). The CDR3 extends over 14 amino acids. In germline, CDR1 is MDHEN, CDR2 SYDVKM. Trimming took off 6 bases at V and 2 bases at J, with 12 bases between the two ends. The CDR3, as DNA: TGTGCCAGCAGCCCCGGGACGTACACAGATACGCAGTATTTT. Translated: CASSPGTYTDTQYF. The full variable domain, completed using reference TRBV28 and TRBJ2-3, is DVKVTQSSRYLVKRTGEKVFLECVQDMDHENMFWYRQDPGLGLRLIYFSYDVKMKEKGDIPEGYSVSREKKERFSLILESASTNQTSMYLCASSPGTYTDTQYFGPGTRLTVL.